This T cell receptor (beta chain) came from a study of T cells expressing NK-cell markers. Study-level background: Obtained from sorted CD3+CD56+NKG2C+, CD3+CD56+NKG2C- and CD3+CD56-NKG2C+ T cells were the TCR beta repertoires.

Following a re-call of the 5' RACE reads, TCRdb has one entry per CDR3 protein and lacks DNA. This table holds roughly 420,000 distinct CDR3 sequences. Germline V gene data show CDR1 as SEHNR and CDR2 as FQNEAQ (reference sequence). The CDR3 covers 15 residues. The source is a woman between 18 and 69 years old in good health. The chain couples TRBV7-9 to TRBJ2-1; TCRdb's D call, TRBD2, is unchecked because there is no DNA. The sequenced material came from blood T cells: a sorted CD56 or NKG2C T cell subset, CD4+ or CD8+ T cells, or bulk PBMC T cells (not recorded which). The CDR3 here is CASSWTSGVYNEQFF.